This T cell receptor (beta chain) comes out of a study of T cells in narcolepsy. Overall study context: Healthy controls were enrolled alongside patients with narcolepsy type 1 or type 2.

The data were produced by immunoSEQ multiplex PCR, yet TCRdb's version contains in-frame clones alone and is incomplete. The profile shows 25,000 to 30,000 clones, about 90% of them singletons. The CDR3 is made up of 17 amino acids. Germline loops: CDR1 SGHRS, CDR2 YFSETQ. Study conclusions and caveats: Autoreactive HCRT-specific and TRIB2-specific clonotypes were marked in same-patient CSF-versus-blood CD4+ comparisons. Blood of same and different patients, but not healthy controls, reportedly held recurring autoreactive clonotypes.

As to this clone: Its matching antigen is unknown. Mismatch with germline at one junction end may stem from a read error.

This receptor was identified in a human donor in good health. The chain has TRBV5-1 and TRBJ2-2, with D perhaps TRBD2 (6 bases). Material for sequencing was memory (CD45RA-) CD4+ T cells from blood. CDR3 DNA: TGCGCCAGCAGCTTGGTAGTGGGACCCACTAACGCCGGGGGGCTGTTTTTT. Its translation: CASSLVVGPTNAGGLFF.